This TCR beta chain originates from a study of blood T cell repertoires in COVID-19. Study summary: The United States, Italy and Spain were the sources of the acute and convalescent COVID-19 samples. Sources were T cells, B-cell-depleted T cells, or PBMCs; the material itself was cDNA or gDNA.

Germline CDR1 is MNHEY and CDR2 is SVGEGT. The CDR3 spans 15 residues. The V gene lost 4 bases and the J gene lost 0 bases, with 12 bases spanning the gap. Original processing methods: Reference gene primer amplification gave estimated nucleated cell counts. Profiled with immunoSEQ multiplex PCR; TCRdb holds only in-frame clones, not every one. That table supplies the V and J calls and clone size; D and trimming were determined from the DNA. The sample has about 9,900 clones; roughly four fifths are singletons. The sequenced sample consisted of peripheral blood. The sequence derives from a human donor in a cohort sampled during active COVID-19. V usage is TRBV6-2 or TRBV6-3 and J usage is TRBJ2-5; tentative D call: TRBD2 (6 bases). The CDR3 DNA sequence: TGTGCCAGCAGTTTGTTAGCGGAGAACCAAGAGACCCAGTACTTC. As protein: CASSLLAENQETQYF.